This T cell receptor (beta chain) was recovered during a study of cytomegalovirus exposure and HLA in healthy donors. Study-wide findings and caveats: An Asian-associated ancestry cluster reportedly showed fewer N-insertions than the roughly 700-donor mean in a later analysis. Later genetic work tied a missense DCLRE1C variant to beta-chain V and J trimming. The study put 150 to 200 TCR beta chains on its list as cytomegalovirus-associated. Within an earlier analysis, most TCR beta V segments proved productive either about 90% or about 30% of the time.

Amplification used 60 Vbeta primers and 13 Jbeta primers. Clones were read by immunoSEQ multiplex PCR, and TCRdb kept only the in-frame ones, dropping some. This table holds 160,000 or so clones, around four fifths found once. Worth noting for this clone: No antigen is known for it.

The CDR3 contains 16 residues. CDR1 is SGHVS, CDR2 FQNEAQ, per germline. V shed 5 bases, J shed 0 bases, and the junction held 8 bases outside the gene matches. Sequencing was performed on PBMCs. The sequence was collected from a man under 40 in good health and CMV-seronegative. The chain is built from TRBV7-8 and TRBJ2-3; TRBD1 aligns across 7 bases. The CDR3 loop is CASSPEQGPSTDTQYF. CDR3 coding DNA: TGTGCCAGCAGCCCTGAACAGGGGCCTAGCACAGATACGCAGTATTTT.